Given below is one TCR beta chain in context. Trimming took off 2 bases at V and 0 bases at J, with 14 bases between the two ends. The CDR3 has 16 residues. Germline V lookup: CDR1 MNHEY, CDR2 SVGEGT. Authors' processing steps: Scientists estimated how many nucleated cells there were by amplifying reference gene primers. Using immunoSEQ multiplex PCR, the repertoire was profiled, and TCRdb retains in-frame clones only, with some absent. The V and J calls and clone size were taken over from that table, and D and trimming were inferred from the DNA. The repertoire holds 14,000 to 15,000 clones, with around 92% as singletons. The data are from a study of blood T cell repertoires in COVID-19. Study overall: The study drew acute and convalescent COVID-19 samples from the United States, Italy and Spain. The analysed material was cDNA or gDNA that came from T cells, B-cell-depleted T cells, or PBMCs.

Sequenced material: peripheral blood. The chain carries TRBV6-2 or TRBV6-3 and TRBJ2-7, with D unresolved. The TCR comes from a human donor with active COVID-19. The donor label of this sample is uncertain. The CDR3 region is CASSYAGLTSSYEQYF. In nucleotides, the CDR3 is TGTGCCAGCAGTTACGCTGGGCTCACGAGCTCCTACGAGCAGTACTTC.